This entry describes one TCR beta chain. In the study's own analysis: Amplification of reference gene primers provided the estimated nucleated cell counts. Some clones are missing from TCRdb's copy, which holds only in-frame ones; the method was immunoSEQ multiplex PCR. The D gene and trimming were derived from the DNA, and the V and J assignments and clone size from that table. The sample records some 300,000 clones, approximately 89% being singletons. The CDR3 runs to 13 residues. CDR1 is MGHRA, CDR2 YSYEKL, per germline. V dropped 1 base and J dropped 5 bases, with 8 bases sitting between them. This specimen belongs to a study of blood T cell repertoires in COVID-19. Study-wide context: Italy, Spain and the United States were the sources of the convalescent and acute COVID-19 samples. The cDNA or gDNA used as material had been derived from T cells, B-cell-depleted T cells, or PBMCs.

Sequenced input: peripheral blood. The sequence was obtained from a woman aged 25-40 years who had recovered from COVID-19. V and J are TRBV4-1 and TRBJ1-2; possibly TRBD1 for D (5 bases). The CDR3 DNA reads TGCGCCAGCAGCCAAGGGGGGGGTTATGGCTACACCTTC. Protein sequence: CASSQGGGYGYTF.